The 6 T cell receptor beta chains below come from one sample, sequenced in a study of T cell responses to AZD1222 COVID-19 vaccine. Method: immunoSEQ multiplex PCR; TCRdb's copy keeps in-frame clones and lacks some. The data contain around 100,000 clones, 92% of them singletons. The sequencing used peripheral blood, collected on day 0 of AZD1222 vaccination. The receptors were sampled from an adult in good health.

The genes are TRBV7-6 and TRBJ1-5; tentatively, D is TRBD1 (6 bases). Germline loops: CDR1 SGHVS, CDR2 FNYEAQ. Trimming pared 5 bases from V and 2 bases from J, leaving 7 bases between. The CDR3 has 13 residues. The CDR3 nucleotides read TGTGCCAGCAGCAGGGGGGGCAATCAGCCCCAGCATTTT. Protein sequence: CASSRGGNQPQHF.

V usage is TRBV11-3 and J usage is TRBJ2-3, with 10 positions matching TRBD1. CDR3 length equals 17 residues. Germline values: CDR1 SGHNT, CDR2 YENEEA. Trimming removed 0 bases from V and 2 bases from J; junction bases left unmatched: 5. CDR3 coding DNA: TGTGCCAGCAGCTTAGATGGGACAGGGGTCCTCACAGATACGCAGTATTTT. As protein: CASSLDGTGVLTDTQYF.

The chain combines TRBV2 with TRBJ1-6, with D unclear. Trimming stripped 5 bases from V and 5 bases from J, with 16 bases between. CDR1 SNHLY and CDR2 FYNNEI come from the germline V gene. The CDR3 loop spans 16 amino acids. The CDR3 DNA sequence: TGTGCCAGCAGTAAGGAATCGGGCTTCAATAATTCACCCCTCCACTTT. Its translation: CASSKESGFNNSPLHF.

The sample holds one count of this clone. V usage is TRBV6-5 and J usage is TRBJ2-7, with TRBD2 matching over 7 bases. V was clipped by 5 bases and J by 6 bases; unmatched bases: 7. CDR3 length: 13 residues. The germline V gene has CDR1 MNHEY and CDR2 SVGAGI. The CDR3 region is CASSPDRGVEQYF. In DNA form, the CDR3 reads TGTGCCAGCAGTCCCGACCGGGGGGTCGAGCAGTACTTC.

The rearrangement links TRBV9 to TRBJ2-3; 10 bases match TRBD2. Trimming took 0 bases from V and 5 from J; bases not matched to a gene: 3. Germline V CDR1 and CDR2: SGDLS, YYNGEE. This CDR3 contains 15 residues. CDR3 coding DNA: TGTGCCAGCAGCGTAGCGGGACTAGCGTTAGATACGCAGTATTTT. Its protein is CASSVAGLALDTQYF.

This clone was observed once. The genes are TRBV11-2 and TRBJ2-7; 8 bases map to TRBD2. Germline V gene data show CDR1 as SGHAT and CDR2 as FQNNGV. The CDR3 has 18 amino acids. V dropped 5 bases and J dropped 6; count of bases not matched to a gene: 21. CDR3 loop: CASSPTPFGTSGLSEQYF. The CDR3 DNA reads TGTGCCAGCAGCCCCACCCCGTTTGGCACTAGCGGATTGAGCGAGCAGTACTTC.